This T cell receptor (beta chain) was identified in a study of cytomegalovirus exposure and HLA in healthy donors. Across the whole study: As released early, the data held some 85 million unique TCRs from HLA-typed donors.

The CDR3 covers 15 residues. Trimming took 5 bases from V and 4 from J; bases not matched to a gene: 8. Germline V gene sequence: CDR1 MNHEY, CDR2 SVGAGI. The PCR made use of 60 Vbeta and 13 Jbeta primers. Using immunoSEQ multiplex PCR, the repertoire was profiled, and TCRdb retains in-frame clones only, with some absent. Among over 150,000 clones, less than 85% were seen once, and the ten largest hold 1%. As for this clone: Its antigen is unknown.

Regarding the study as a whole: With later analysis, a missense DCLRE1C variant became linked to TCR beta V- and J-gene trimming. In vitro testing confirmed a few CMV-associated chains as specific for CMV antigens. Indistinguishable V segments such as TRBV6-2 and TRBV6-3 were excluded.

The sequenced material came from PBMCs. The source is a boy aged 2 to 9 in good health and CMV-seronegative. The chain carries TRBV6-5 and TRBJ1-5; 7 bases fit TRBD1. Here the CDR3 DNA reads TGTGCCAGCAGTCCAAGACAGGGAGCAAATCAGCCCCAGCATTTT. Translated: CASSPRQGANQPQHF.